What follows are 31 T cell receptor beta chains derived from one specimen sequenced in a study of blood T cells in healthy people across ages (dated by TCRdb to 2015 to 2017). The library was obtained by 5' RACE. Sequencing was performed on an Illumina HiSeq 2500. A second 7 to 11 cycle PCR used a sample-barcoded 5' primer and a J-beta primer mix. TCRdb itself trimmed the public reads at Q25 with fastp, ran MiXCR and retained productive beta chains. Every distinct CDR3 protein forms one entry, paired with its most common genes and DNA. For this sample the table gives more than 800,000 distinct CDR3 sequences, of which under 30% were detected only once. The ten biggest clones cover 17% of the sample. The sequencing input was blood. All receptors derive from a woman of 80 years or more in good health.

This clonotype was observed at least ten times. The chain is built from TRBV6-2 or TRBV6-3 and TRBJ1-4; D uncertain. The CDR3 covers 12 residues. The ends were cut back, 6 bases at V and 8 bases at J, with 10 bases in the middle. Germline V gene sequence: CDR1 MNHEY, CDR2 SVGEGT. Here the CDR3 DNA reads TGTGCCAGCAGCGCCCTAGGAGAAAAACTGTTTTTT. This encodes CASSALGEKLFF.

This clonotype was detected ten times or more. The chain is built from TRBV11-2 and TRBJ2-5, with D hard to call. CDR1 SGHAT and CDR2 FQNNGV come from the germline V gene. Trimming removed 5 bases at V and 2 bases at J, with 12 bases between. This CDR3 has 14 amino acids. The DNA for the CDR3 is TGTGCCAGCAGCCCCTTCCGTTGGCAAGAGACCCAGTACTTC. Protein sequence: CASSPFRWQETQYF. Complete variable domain (other parts from reference TRBV11-2 and TRBJ2-5): EAGVAQSPRYKIIEKRQSVAFWCNPISGHATLYWYQQILGQGPKLLIQFQNNGVVDDSQLPKDRFSAERLKGVDSTLKIQPAKLEDSAVYLCASSPFRWQETQYFGPGTRLLVL.

At least ten counts were recorded for this clonotype. CDR3 in amino acids: CSASEKGRREQFF. The CDR3 nucleotides read TGCAGTGCTAGTGAAAAAGGCAGGCGAGAGCAGTTCTTC. The V gene is TRBV20-1, the J gene TRBJ2-1; D gene uncertain. The V and J ends lost 3 bases and 10 bases respectively, with 16 bases between them. This CDR3 contains 13 residues. Germline V gene sequence: CDR1 DFQATT, CDR2 SNEGSKA (reference sequence).

Only a few counts were recorded for this clonotype. J is TRBJ2-1 and V is TRBV9, with 9 bases fitting TRBD2. The ends lost 0 bases at V and 9 bases at J; junction bases unmatched: 7. This CDR3 region has 15 residues. Germline assignment: CDR1 SGDLS and CDR2 YYNGEE. The CDR3 sequence: CASSVGLAGEGEQFF. The DNA of the CDR3 is TGTGCCAGCAGCGTAGGTTTAGCGGGGGAGGGTGAGCAGTTCTTC.

The rearrangement links TRBV5-5 to TRBJ2-1; D may be TRBD1 or TRBD2 (7 bases each). Germline lookup yields CDR1 SGHKS and CDR2 YYEKEE (reference sequence). The germline V and J ends were trimmed by 4 bases and 2 bases, with 16 bases remaining between them. CDR3 length: 16 residues. This CDR3 is CASSARQGGTYNEQFF. The CDR3 bases are TGTGCCAGCAGCGCACGACAGGGAGGGACCTACAATGAGCAGTTCTTC.

In its sample, this clonotype was seen many times. V is TRBV12-3 or TRBV12-4 and J is TRBJ1-2; D unresolved. V lost 1 base and J lost 1, with 7 bases in between. The CDR3 is 14 amino acids. This CDR3 is CASSLDRINYGYTF. CDR3 nucleotide sequence: TGTGCCAGCAGTTTAGATCGGATTAACTATGGCTACACCTTC.

This clonotype showed up many times. V and J are TRBV7-9 and TRBJ2-3; 7 positions match TRBD2. This CDR3 contains 15 residues. Germline V gene sequence: CDR1 SEHNR, CDR2 FQNEAQ (reference sequence). The ends lost 5 bases at V and 0 bases at J; junction bases unmatched: 5. The CDR3 sequence is CASSRAGMSTDTQYF. Written as DNA, the CDR3 is TGTGCCAGCAGCCGAGCGGGGATGAGCACAGATACGCAGTATTTT.

This clonotype was counted many times. The gene calls are TRBV20-1 and TRBJ2-3, with D possibly TRBD2 on 6 matching bases. This CDR3 is built from 15 residues. CDR1 and CDR2 from the germline V gene are DFQATT and SNEGSKA (reference sequence). Trimming pared 3 bases from V and 6 bases from J, leaving 19 bases between. CDR3: CSASLWGLRVDTQYF. The CDR3 nucleotides are TGCAGTGCTAGTTTGTGGGGACTCCGAGTGGATACGCAGTATTTT.

The chain employs TRBV5-6 and TRBJ2-5; tentatively, D is TRBD1 or TRBD2 (6 bases each). Germline V gene lookup returns CDR1 SGHDT and CDR2 YYEEEE. Trimming took off 5 bases at V and 1 base at J, with 15 bases between the two ends. This CDR3 is 15 amino acids long. The CDR3 nucleotides read TGTGCCAGCAGACGAACACGGGGGCTCCAAGAGACCCAGTACTTC. As protein: CASRRTRGLQETQYF.

To note about this clonotype: Being one base from a much bigger clone, this may be a read error. The V and J genes are TRBV15 and TRBJ2-5, with 11 bases lining up with TRBD2. Unmatched junction bases numbered 11, after V lost 3 bases and J lost 11 bases. Germline-derived CDR1 and CDR2 are LNHNV and YYDKDF (reference sequence). The CDR3 has 15 amino acids. Written as DNA, the CDR3 is TGTGCCACCAGCAGTCTAGCGGGGGGTTACAATGAGCAGTACTTC. It specifies CATSSLAGGYNEQYF.

This clonotype was counted many times. The chain employs TRBV12-3 or TRBV12-4 and TRBJ2-7, with unresolved D. CDR3 length equals 14 residues. V was shortened by 3 bases and J by 6 bases, with 15 bases between the two germline ends. CDR3 protein: CASSFGSDAAEQYF. Written as DNA, the CDR3 is TGTGCCAGCAGTTTCGGATCTGATGCCGCCGAGCAGTACTTC.

To note about this clonotype: This clone may be a read error of a much larger clone one base away. Given the absence of the conserved phenylalanine or tryptophan at the CDR3 end, a read error is likely. The CDR3 reads CASSLLTSGANVLTV. CDR3 sequence (DNA): TGTGCCAGCAGCCTGCTCACCTCTGGGGCCAACGTCCTGACTGTC. The chain couples TRBV3-1 to TRBJ2-6; no reliable D call. Germline V gene lookup returns CDR1 LGHDT and CDR2 YNNKEL (reference sequence). V lost 4 bases and J lost 0, with 7 bases in between. CDR3 size: 15 residues.

This clonotype was observed many times. This chain joins TRBV6-6 and TRBJ1-6; D gene ambiguous. CDR3 length: 17 amino acids. V lost 8 bases and J lost 3, with 20 bases in between. Germline CDR1 and CDR2: MNHNY and SVGAGI (reference sequence). The CDR3 loop reads CASLGHGYIGYNSPLHF. The CDR3 nucleotides are TGTGCCAGCCTCGGGCATGGGTATATCGGCTATAATTCACCCCTCCACTTT.

This clonotype has just a few counts. This may be a read error: a much more frequent sequence differs by one nucleotide. The chain is built from TRBV7-2 and TRBJ2-7; 12 nucleotides line up with TRBD2. The J segment lost 3 bases and the V segment lost 5 bases, leaving 5 bases of the junction unmatched. Per germline, CDR1 SGHTA and CDR2 FQGNSA. This CDR3 comprises 15 residues. Written as DNA, the CDR3 is TGTGCCAGCAGCCGGACTAGCGGGGCGCGCTACGAGCAGTACTTC. Its protein product is CASSRTSGARYEQYF.

This clonotype was counted ten times or more. The CDR3 bases are TGTGCCAGCAGTCAATCGGGGGGCCAAGAGACCCAGTACTTC. Its translation: CASSQSGGQETQYF. The chain has TRBV6-2 or TRBV6-3 and TRBJ2-5, with 7 bases fitting TRBD2. Germline V CDR1 and CDR2: MNHEY, SVGEGT. The CDR3 runs to 14 residues. With 5 bases clipped from V and 1 base from J, the junction kept 4 bases outside the gene matches.

This clonotype was observed a handful of times. The chain couples TRBV7-9 to TRBJ1-4; 9 nucleotides line up with TRBD1. Germline V gene data show CDR1 as SEHNR and CDR2 as FQNEAQ (reference sequence). After removal of 1 base from V and 0 bases from J, the junction contained 6 bases not matched to a gene. This CDR3 is built from 18 residues. CDR3 nucleotides: TGTGCCAGCAGCTTAGGGGGACAGGGACATGCAACTAATGAAAAACTGTTTTTT. Protein product: CASSLGGQGHATNEKLFF. Based on the CDR3 plus reference TRBV7-9 and TRBJ1-4, the full variable domain is DTGVSQNPRHKITKRGQNVTFRCDPISEHNRLYWYRQTLGQGPEFLTYFQNEAQLEKSRLLSDRFSAERPKGSFSTLEIQRTEQGDSAMYLCASSLGGQGHATNEKLFFGSGTQLSVL.

This clonotype was recorded at least ten times. V is TRBV18 and J is TRBJ2-3; 8 positions match TRBD1. Germline-derived CDR1 and CDR2 are KGHSH and LQKENI. The J segment lost 2 bases and the V segment lost 4 bases, leaving 5 bases of the junction unmatched. The CDR3 runs to 15 residues. The CDR3 loop is CASSRGQGFTDTQYF. As DNA, the CDR3 is TGTGCCAGCTCACGCGGACAGGGATTCACAGATACGCAGTATTTT.

A few counts support this clonotype. Just one base apart from a much larger clone, this may be a read error. The rearrangement joins TRBV11-2 to TRBJ2-1; D may be TRBD2 (5 bases). V was pared by 2 bases and J by 13 bases, with 21 bases between. CDR3 length equals 15 residues. CDR1 and CDR2 (germline): SGHAT, FQNNGV. The DNA of the CDR3 is TGTGCCAGCAGCTTACCGGGAACTCTTCAGGAGACCCAGTTCTTC. This codes for CASSLPGTLQETQFF.

This chain links TRBV7-2 with TRBJ2-3, with D perhaps TRBD2 (6 bases). Germline V CDR1 and CDR2: SGHTA, FQGNSA. The CDR3 has 13 residues. V was shortened by 5 bases and J by 8 bases, with 14 bases between the two germline ends. This CDR3 is CASSQRGLSTQYF. CDR3 DNA sequence: TGTGCCAGCAGCCAACGGGGGTTAAGTACGCAGTATTTT.

This clonotype has more than one count but fewer than ten. This chain connects TRBV2 to TRBJ2-1, with no clear D. The CDR3 has 15 residues. Per germline, CDR1 SNHLY and CDR2 FYNNEI. The V and J ends lost 8 bases and 1 base respectively, with 15 bases between them. The CDR3 nucleotides read TGTGCCAGCTTGCCCCGGACGGGTTCCTACAATGAGCAGTTCTTC. It is translated as CASLPRTGSYNEQFF.

This clonotype was counted only a few times. The V call is TRBV9, the J call TRBJ1-6; the match to TRBD1 covers 8 bases. The CDR3 is 15 amino acids. Trimming cost V 0 bases and J 10 bases; bases outside gene matches: 6. The germline CDR1 and CDR2 sequences are SGDLS and YYNGEE. Written as DNA, the CDR3 is TGTGCCAGCAGCGTAGAACAGGGGGTAGGATCACCCCTCCACTTT. Its translation is CASSVEQGVGSPLHF.

The chain has TRBV20-1 and TRBJ1-1; maybe TRBD1 (6 bases). V lost 5 bases, J lost 0 bases, and 16 bases lay in between. CDR1 and CDR2 (germline): DFQATT, SNEGSKA (reference sequence). This CDR3 contains 15 residues. CDR3 nucleotides: TGCAGTGCTCACTACCGGGACAACATGAACACTGAAGCTTTCTTT. Protein: CSAHYRDNMNTEAFF.

This chain joins TRBV3-1 and TRBJ2-2; D perhaps matches TRBD2 (5 bases). This CDR3 is built from 13 residues. Germline-derived CDR1 and CDR2 are LGHDT and YNNKEL (reference sequence). The germline V and J ends were trimmed by 6 bases and 6 bases, with 11 bases remaining between them. This CDR3 is CASRDTSPGELFF. CDR3 nucleotides: TGTGCCAGCAGAGATACTAGTCCCGGGGAGCTGTTTTTT.

This clonotype appeared many times. The chain couples TRBV20-1 to TRBJ1-6, with D uncertain. Trimming shortened V by 3 bases and J by 7 bases, and 7 bases separated the two germline ends. The CDR3 is 12 residues long. The germline V gene encodes CDR1 DFQATT and CDR2 SNEGSKA (reference sequence). This CDR3 is CSARYSNSPLHF. The CDR3 region has the DNA TGCAGTGCTAGGTACAGCAATTCACCCCTCCACTTT.

In its sample, this clonotype was seen many times. The chain joins TRBV6-6 to TRBJ2-5; TRBD2 matches 11 bases. The germline V gene encodes CDR1 MNHNY and CDR2 SVGAGI (reference sequence). Trimming at V came to 6 bases and at J to 2 bases, leaving 8 bases not matched to a gene. This CDR3 is 16 amino acids long. CDR3 region: CASRRSSGGFQETQYF. The DNA of the CDR3 is TGTGCCAGCAGGCGCTCTAGCGGGGGGTTTCAAGAGACCCAGTACTTC.

This clonotype was observed many times. The genes are TRBV15 and TRBJ2-3; no firm D call. The CDR3 totals 15 residues. V was pared by 0 bases and J by 2 bases, with 9 bases between. Germline lookup yields CDR1 LNHNV and CDR2 YYDKDF (reference sequence). The CDR3 DNA is TGTGCCACCAGCAGAGATCCCCAGAACACAGATACGCAGTATTTT. This gives the protein CATSRDPQNTDTQYF.

This clonotype was counted between two and nine times. This chain uses TRBV24-1 with TRBJ2-1; 7 bases fit TRBD2. This CDR3 spans 14 amino acids. V dropped 7 bases and J dropped 14; count of bases not matched to a gene: 16. Germline V gene data show CDR1 as KGHDR and CDR2 as SFDVKD. CDR3 sequence: CATRGGTSRDEEFF. DNA for the CDR3: TGTGCCACCAGGGGGGGGACGAGCCGGGACGAGGAGTTCTTC.

This clonotype was seen more than once but under ten times. This chain links TRBV6-2 or TRBV6-3 with TRBJ1-1, with 9 bases aligning to TRBD1. V trimming: 6 bases; J trimming: 0 bases; junction bases outside the gene matches: 8. There are 16 residues in the CDR3. Germline V gene data show CDR1 as MNHEY and CDR2 as SVGEGT. CDR3 region: CASSDDRGWMNTEAFF. CDR3 DNA sequence: TGTGCCAGCAGCGATGACAGGGGGTGGATGAACACTGAAGCTTTCTTT.

This clonotype was seen a few times. The chain carries TRBV6-1 and TRBJ1-2; D call uncertain. The length of the CDR3 is 13 residues. The V end was cut by 6 bases, the J end by 2 bases, with 10 bases between. Germline V lookup: CDR1 MNHNS, CDR2 SASEGT. CDR3: CASRENLNYGYTF. CDR3 coding DNA: TGTGCCAGCAGGGAAAACCTCAACTATGGCTACACCTTC.

The sample holds a few counts of this clonotype. The chain links TRBV7-9 to TRBJ1-6; 8 bases align to TRBD1. V lost 6 bases, J lost 9 bases, and 10 bases stayed unmatched. CDR3 length: 15 residues. In germline, CDR1 is SEHNR, CDR2 FQNEAQ (reference sequence). The CDR3 is CASSPQGEWSSPLHF. The CDR3 nucleotides are TGTGCCAGCAGTCCACAGGGGGAATGGAGTTCACCCCTCCACTTT.

The V call is TRBV6-1, the J call TRBJ1-2; D is unresolved. The CDR3 sequence is 15 residues long. Germline V gives CDR1 MNHNS, CDR2 SASEGT. V gave up 5 bases and J gave up 4 bases, with 17 bases separating them. CDR3 in DNA: TGTGCCAGCAGTCGAGAGACCTCTACCTTCTATGGCTACACCTTC. Amino acid sequence: CASSRETSTFYGYTF.